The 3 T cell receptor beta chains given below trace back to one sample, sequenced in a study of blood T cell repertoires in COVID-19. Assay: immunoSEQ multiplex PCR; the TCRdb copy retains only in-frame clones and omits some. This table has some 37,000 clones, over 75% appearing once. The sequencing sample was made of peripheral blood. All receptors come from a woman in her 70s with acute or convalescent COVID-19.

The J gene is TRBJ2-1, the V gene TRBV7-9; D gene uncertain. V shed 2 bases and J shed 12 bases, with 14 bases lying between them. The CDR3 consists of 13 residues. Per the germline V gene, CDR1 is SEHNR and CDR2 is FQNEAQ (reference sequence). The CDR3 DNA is TGTGCCAGCAGCTTACACGAGAGGATGTGGCAGTTCTTC. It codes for CASSLHERMWQFF.

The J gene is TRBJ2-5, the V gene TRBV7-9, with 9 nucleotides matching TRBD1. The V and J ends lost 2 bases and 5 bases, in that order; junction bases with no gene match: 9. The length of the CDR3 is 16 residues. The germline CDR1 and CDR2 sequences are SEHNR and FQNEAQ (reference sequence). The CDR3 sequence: CASSLPGQGPPETQYF. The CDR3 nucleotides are TGTGCCAGCAGCTTACCGGGACAGGGCCCCCCGGAGACCCAGTACTTC.

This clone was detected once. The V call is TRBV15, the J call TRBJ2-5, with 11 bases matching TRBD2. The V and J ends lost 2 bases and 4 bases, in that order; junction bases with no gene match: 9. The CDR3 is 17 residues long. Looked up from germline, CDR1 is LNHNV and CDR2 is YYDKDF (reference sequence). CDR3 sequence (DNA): TGTGCCACCAGCAGATCCGTAGCGGGAGGGTCATCAGAGACCCAGTACTTC. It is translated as CATSRSVAGGSSETQYF.